Sequencing of this T cell receptor (beta chain) was carried out in a study of T cell responses to AZD1222 COVID-19 vaccine. In its sample, this clone was seen a few times. Its antigen is not identified. Here immunoSEQ multiplex PCR was the method, and the copy in TCRdb shows in-frame clones only, minus some. The table shows approximately 52,000 clones, with about nine tenths occurring only once. Whole-study findings and limits: Only a handful of AZD1222 recipients, several in all, had baseline seropositivity. Spike-specific TCR breadth and depth rose after two AZD1222 doses. Reports indicate that nearly half of spike-specific TCRs are directed at unmutated variant regions.

The CDR3 is 15 amino acids. Trimming pared 5 bases from V and 1 base from J, leaving 14 bases between. Germline values: CDR1 SGHVS, CDR2 FQNEAQ. The analysis combined second doses at about 4 or about 12 weeks. Specimen: peripheral blood, collected 28 days after the second AZD1222 dose. V and J are TRBV7-8 and TRBJ2-5; unclear D gene. This receptor was identified in an adult who received the AZD1222 COVID-19 vaccine. The chain's CDR3 is CASSLRSTGQETQYF. CDR3 nucleotide sequence: TGTGCCAGCAGCCTCAGAAGTACCGGCCAAGAGACCCAGTACTTC.